The 9 T cell receptor beta chains given below trace back to one sample, sequenced in a study of cytomegalovirus exposure and HLA in healthy donors. The PCR made use of 60 Vbeta and 13 Jbeta primers. Sequencing used immunoSEQ multiplex PCR; TCRdb keeps in-frame clones, though not all of them. The sample comprises roughly 73,000 clones, 75% of which are singletons, and roughly an eighth rests with the top ten. Sequencing input: PBMCs. Every receptor here comes from a man between 65 and 85 years old in good health and CMV-seronegative.

The rearrangement links TRBV18 to TRBJ1-1; 8 bases map to TRBD1. Germline values: CDR1 KGHSH, CDR2 LQKENI. V shed 1 base, J shed 4 bases, and the junction held 5 bases outside the gene matches. The CDR3 runs 15 residues. CDR3 nucleotides: TGTGCCAGCTCACCACTTCAGGGGGCCGGCACTGAAGCTTTCTTT. Translated, it gives CASSPLQGAGTEAFF.

The chain is built from TRBV12-5 and TRBJ2-1; 10 bases line up with TRBD1. V shed 1 base, J shed 4 bases, and the junction held 7 bases outside the gene matches. Germline V gives CDR1 LGHNT, CDR2 FRNRAP. The CDR3 is 17 amino acids. The CDR3 DNA reads TGTGCTAGTGGTTTGGCACCGGGACAGGGGAATTACAATGAGCAGTTCTTC. It is translated as CASGLAPGQGNYNEQFF.

The chain uses TRBV10-1 and TRBJ2-3; 14 nucleotides match TRBD2. The V segment lost 0 bases and the J segment 3 bases; nucleotides outside the gene matches: 2. The CDR3 runs 17 residues. Germline assignment: CDR1 WNHNN and CDR2 SYGVQD (reference sequence). CDR3 in DNA: TGCGCCAGCAGTGAGTCTGGGACTAGCGGGAGTACAGATACGCAGTATTTT. Protein product: CASSESGTSGSTDTQYF.

The chain links TRBV9 to TRBJ2-2, with 14 bases fitting TRBD2. The CDR3 has 18 amino acids. The J segment lost 5 bases and the V segment lost 4 bases, leaving 10 bases of the junction unmatched. The germline V gene has CDR1 SGDLS and CDR2 YYNGEE. The CDR3 loop is CASSTRLAGGPGTGELFF. In DNA form, the CDR3 reads TGTGCCAGCAGCACCCGACTAGCGGGGGGGCCGGGAACCGGGGAGCTGTTTTTT.

This chain uses TRBV7-6 with TRBJ2-7, with a tentative D call TRBD1 (6 bases). The CDR3 length is 13 residues. V lost 0 bases and J lost 13, with 16 bases in between. Per germline, CDR1 SGHVS and CDR2 FNYEAQ. CDR3 in amino acids: CASSLAPGTRTYF. DNA of the CDR3: TGTGCCAGCAGCTTAGCGCCCGGGACACGGACCTACTTC. Complete variable domain (other parts from reference TRBV7-6 and TRBJ2-7): GAGVSQSPRYKVTKRGQDVALRCDPISGHVSLYWYRQALGQGPEFLTYFNYEAQQDKSGLPNDRFSAERPEGSISTLTIQRTEQRDSAMYRCASSLAPGTRTYFGPGTRLTVT.

This clone was seen once. In DNA form, the CDR3 reads TGTGCCAGCAGTTTAACTAGTGTGACGTACAATGAGCAGTTCTTC. Its translation is CASSLTSVTYNEQFF. The chain has TRBV6-6 and TRBJ2-1, with D perhaps TRBD2 (5 bases). Trimming removed 4 bases from V and 4 bases from J, with 14 bases in between. Germline CDR1 is MNHNY and CDR2 is SVGAGI (reference sequence). The CDR3 is 15 residues long.

The V call is TRBV14, the J call TRBJ2-3; 10 positions agree with TRBD1. After removal of 6 bases from V and 6 bases from J, the junction contained 3 bases not matched to a gene. Per the germline V gene, CDR1 is SGHDN and CDR2 is FVKESK. This CDR3 comprises 13 residues. The CDR3, as DNA: TGTGCCAGCAGACGGACAGGGGGGGATACGCAGTATTTT. Amino acid sequence: CASRRTGGDTQYF. Variable domain in full (rest from reference TRBV14 and TRBJ2-3): EAGVTQFPSHSVIEKGQTVTLRCDPISGHDNLYWYRRVMGKEIKFLLHFVKESKQDESGMPNNRFLAERTGGTYSTLKVQPAELEDSGVYFCASRRTGGDTQYFGPGTRLTVL.

This chain connects TRBV27 to TRBJ2-2, with 9 bases matching TRBD2. Germline CDR1 reads MNHEY; CDR2 reads SMNVEV (reference sequence). This CDR3 is 16 amino acids long. Unmatched junction bases numbered 8, after V lost 2 bases and J lost 7 bases. The CDR3 DNA sequence: TGTGCCAGCAGTTTACGGGCGGGAGGGCCGATCGGGGAGCTGTTTTTT. Protein product: CASSLRAGGPIGELFF.

In DNA form, the CDR3 reads TGTGCTAGTGGCGGGACAGGAGGCTACAATGAGCAGTTCTTC. It encodes CASGGTGGYNEQFF. The V call is TRBV12-5, the J call TRBJ2-1, with 8 nucleotides matching TRBD1. CDR3 length: 14 residues. J lost 3 bases, V lost 6 bases, and 4 bases had no gene match. CDR1 and CDR2 from the germline V gene are LGHNT and FRNRAP.